This TCR beta chain was identified during a study of T cell clonotyping in hematopoietic cell transplantation. Study findings and constraints: Pathologically expanded recipient clonotypes increased progressively from day 30 to day 180 as diversity fell. CD4 and CD8 repertoire contributions could not be separated without sorting.

The CDR3 spans 15 residues. J lost 1 base, V lost 1 base, and 0 bases had no gene match. CDR1 is SQVTM, CDR2 ANQGSEA, per germline. Sequenced by immunoSEQ multiplex PCR; TCRdb stores in-frame clones only, minus some. The data contain about 15,000 clones, over 85% of them seen just once; the ten biggest clones take up approximately 4.8%. Recipients were bled about 28 days pretransplant and at posttransplant days 30, 100, 180. Comment on this clone: Its antigen is currently unknown.

This chain links TRBV29-1 with TRBJ2-3, with 12 bases fitting TRBD2. Material: PBMCs, obtained 30 days after allogeneic stem cell transplant. This clonotype was sampled from a male patient between 60 and 69 years old who had an allogeneic stem cell transplant from an unrelated donor, so the T cells may come from the graft donor. Some clones in this sample may be carry-over from other donors' samples. The CDR3 protein is CSVEGLAGGTDTQYF. CDR3 nucleotide sequence: TGCAGCGTTGAAGGACTAGCGGGAGGCACAGATACGCAGTATTTT.